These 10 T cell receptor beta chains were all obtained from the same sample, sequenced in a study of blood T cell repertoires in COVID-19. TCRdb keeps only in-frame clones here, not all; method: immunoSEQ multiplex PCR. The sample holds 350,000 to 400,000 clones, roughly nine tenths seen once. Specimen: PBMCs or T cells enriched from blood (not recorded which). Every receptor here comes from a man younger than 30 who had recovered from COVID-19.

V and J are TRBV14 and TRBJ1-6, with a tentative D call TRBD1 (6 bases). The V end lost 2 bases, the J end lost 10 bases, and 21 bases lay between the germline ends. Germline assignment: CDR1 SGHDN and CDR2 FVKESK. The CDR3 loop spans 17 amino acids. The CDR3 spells CASSQPPRGLGWSPLHF. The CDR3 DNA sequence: TGTGCCAGCAGCCAACCACCCAGGGGATTGGGGTGGTCACCCCTCCACTTT. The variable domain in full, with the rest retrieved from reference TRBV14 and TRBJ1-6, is EAGVTQFPSHSVIEKGQTVTLRCDPISGHDNLYWYRRVMGKEIKFLLHFVKESKQDESGMPNNRFLAERTGGTYSTLKVQPAELEDSGVYFCASSQPPRGLGWSPLHFGNGTRLTVT.

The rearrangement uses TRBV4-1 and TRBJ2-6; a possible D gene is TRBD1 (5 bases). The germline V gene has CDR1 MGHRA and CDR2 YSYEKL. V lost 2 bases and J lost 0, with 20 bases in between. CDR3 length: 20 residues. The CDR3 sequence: CASSQISADIPHSGANVLTF. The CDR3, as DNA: TGCGCCAGCAGCCAAATATCTGCGGACATACCCCACTCTGGGGCCAACGTCCTGACTTTC.

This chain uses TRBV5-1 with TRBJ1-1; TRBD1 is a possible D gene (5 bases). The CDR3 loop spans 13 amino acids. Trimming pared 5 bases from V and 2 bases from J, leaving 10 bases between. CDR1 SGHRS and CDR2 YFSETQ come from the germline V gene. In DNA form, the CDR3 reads TGCGCCAGCAGACAGGACGAAAACACTGAAGCTTTCTTT. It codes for CASRQDENTEAFF.

The CDR3 sequence is CASSLAGTGGYTF. Written as DNA, the CDR3 is TGTGCCAGCAGTTTAGCGGGGACAGGGGGCTACACCTTC. The chain is built from TRBV12-3 or TRBV12-4 and TRBJ1-2; TRBD1 agrees at 9 bases. J lost 8 bases, V lost 0 bases, and 1 base had no gene match. The CDR3 length is 13 residues.

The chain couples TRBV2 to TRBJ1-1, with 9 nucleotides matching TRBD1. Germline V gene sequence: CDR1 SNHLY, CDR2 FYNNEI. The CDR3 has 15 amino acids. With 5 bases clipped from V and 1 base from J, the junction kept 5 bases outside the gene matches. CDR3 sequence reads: CASSLQGARNTEAFF. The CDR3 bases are TGTGCCAGCAGTTTACAGGGGGCGAGGAACACTGAAGCTTTCTTT.

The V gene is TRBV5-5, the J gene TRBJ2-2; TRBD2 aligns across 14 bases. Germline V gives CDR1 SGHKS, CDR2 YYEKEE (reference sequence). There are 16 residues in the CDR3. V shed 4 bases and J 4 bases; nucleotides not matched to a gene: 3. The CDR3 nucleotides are TGTGCCAGCAGCGTGACTAGCGGGAGGGCCACCGGGGAGCTGTTTTTT. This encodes CASSVTSGRATGELFF.

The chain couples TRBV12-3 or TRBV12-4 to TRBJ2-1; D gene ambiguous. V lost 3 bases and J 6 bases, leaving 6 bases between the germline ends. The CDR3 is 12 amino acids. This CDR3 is CASSFFGNEQFF. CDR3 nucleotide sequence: TGTGCCAGCAGTTTTTTCGGCAATGAGCAGTTCTTC.

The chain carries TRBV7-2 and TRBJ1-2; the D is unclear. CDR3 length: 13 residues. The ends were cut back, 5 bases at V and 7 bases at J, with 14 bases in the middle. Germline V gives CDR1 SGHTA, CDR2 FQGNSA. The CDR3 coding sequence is TGTGCCAGCAGCGCCGTTGGCGCGGGTGGCTACACCTTC. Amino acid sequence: CASSAVGAGGYTF.

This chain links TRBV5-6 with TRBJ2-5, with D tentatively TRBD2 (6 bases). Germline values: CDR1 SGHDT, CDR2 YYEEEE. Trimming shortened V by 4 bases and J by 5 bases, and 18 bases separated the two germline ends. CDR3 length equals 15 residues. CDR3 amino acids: CASSPPLFGGETQYF. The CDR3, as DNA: TGTGCCAGCAGCCCGCCTCTCTTCGGAGGGGAGACCCAGTACTTC.

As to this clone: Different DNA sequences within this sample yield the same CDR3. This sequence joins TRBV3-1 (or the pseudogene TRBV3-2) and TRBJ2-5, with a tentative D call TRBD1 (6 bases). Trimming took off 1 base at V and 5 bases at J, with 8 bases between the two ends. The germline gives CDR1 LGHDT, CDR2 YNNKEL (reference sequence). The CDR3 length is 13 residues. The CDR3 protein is CASSQGRGETQYF. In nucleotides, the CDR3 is TGTGCCAGCAGCCAAGGCAGGGGTGAGACCCAGTACTTC.